This record concerns one TCR beta chain sequence. The specificity of this receptor is unknown. Base qualities are not recorded, but no much larger clone differs from it by a single base. CDR3 length: 13 amino acids, cysteine to phenylalanine. Only the CDR3 portion is preserved as DNA: 39 bases, with reading frame beginning at the first base. V and J are truncated by 3 bases and 6 bases respectively, leaving an intervening sequence of 9 bases. From the germline V gene, CDR1 is MDHEN and CDR2 is SYDVKM. The library relied on 5' RACE. The run used an Illumina HiSeq 2000. Template switching added a universal primer binding site, and the final cDNA carried a unique molecular identifier that allowed TCR cDNA molecules to be counted accurately. Specific primers in the conserved constant-segment region were used to synthesize first-strand cDNA for TCR alpha and beta chains. To control for contamination, every cDNA library was double barcoded, receiving both a SMART-Mk sample barcode and Illumina barcodes. TruSeq adapter sequences along with Illumina sample barcodes were introduced in two successive PCR steps. TCR alpha and beta cDNA libraries were sequenced on the Illumina HiSeq platform with custom primers. On the study's bioinformatics: Raw reads were processed with MiGEC to extract unique molecular identifiers, and MiXCR was used to determine CDR3 positions. For each individual, recombination models were inferred using an EM algorithm with the repgenHMM and IGoR tools. Shared clonotypes were analyzed with the tcR package in R, and sharing was normalized by the product of cloneset sizes. Out-of-frame nonproductive sequences were analyzed to study raw recombination free of thymic and clonal selection effects. TCRdb ran its own pipeline on the public reads, namely fastp trimming at Q25 and MiXCR clone calling, and kept in-frame beta chains. Each CDR3 protein gets just one entry, which takes the most common genes and DNA from the rows behind it. The V and J calls and clone size are TCRdb's, not the authors'. Here the sample has 460,000 or so distinct CDR3 sequences; 14% occur a single time. The ten largest clonotypes hold 0.5% to 0.65% of the sample.

This sample was taken from a study of identical twins (TCRdb year 2016). Regarding the research as a whole: To test whether fetal clonotypes persist, this study deep-sequenced TCR alpha and beta repertoires from monozygotic twins, from unrelated adults of various ages, and from cord blood. To rule out contamination, replicate twin experiments were performed at different times with different library preparation protocols. The investigation overall reported the following: Because the same donors could not be followed over many years, conclusions were based on cross-sectional statistical analysis. Compared with coincidental sharing between unrelated individuals, out-of-frame TCR alpha sequences shared between twins had an excess of sequences with low generation probability. Fewer insertions were carried by abundant cord blood beta clonotypes, a similar but weaker trend appeared in young adult naive repertoires, and no such trend appeared in memory repertoires. Excess twin sharing in beta out-of-frame sequences was weaker because fewer shared sequences lowered the signal-to-noise ratio. Out-of-frame TCR alpha sharing in monozygotic twins was systematically underestimated by recombination models, whereas sharing between unrelated individuals was in agreement with the recombination models. Invariant T cells such as MAIT and iNKT could partly confound zero-insertion analyses, though diverse VJ usage argued against this for most clonotypes.

Only healthy Caucasian donors were included. The twin cohort consisted of three pairs of female monozygotic twins, all aged roughly 18 to 30 years. Positive isolation kits from Invitrogen were used to isolate the CD4+ and CD8+ T cell populations. This sample was shared with a second study, whose subject was yellow fever vaccine responses in identical twins. The second study, in turn, reports: The T cell response to vaccination in identical twins was reported by the authors to appear partly convergent and partly personalized. The study precisely tracked vaccine-responding T cell clones in identical twins.

The receptor was isolated from a woman aged 18-29 years in good health. The source material was CD4+ T cells sorted from blood. The V gene is TRBV28 and the J gene is TRBJ1-5; a weak D assignment points to TRBD1 (6 bases agree). For the CDR3, the sequence is CASSFNRVQPQHF. The DNA reads TGTGCCAGCAGTTTCAACAGGGTTCAGCCCCAGCATTTT.